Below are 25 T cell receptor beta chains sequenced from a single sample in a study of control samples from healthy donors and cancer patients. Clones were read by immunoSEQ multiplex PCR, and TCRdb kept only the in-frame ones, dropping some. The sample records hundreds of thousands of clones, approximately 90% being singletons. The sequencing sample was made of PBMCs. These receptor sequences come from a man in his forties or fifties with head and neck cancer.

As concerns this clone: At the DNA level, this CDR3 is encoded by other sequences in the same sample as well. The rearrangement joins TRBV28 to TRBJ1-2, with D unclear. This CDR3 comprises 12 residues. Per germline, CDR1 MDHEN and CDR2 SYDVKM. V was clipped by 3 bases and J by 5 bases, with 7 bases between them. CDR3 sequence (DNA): TGTGCCAGCAGTTTGTCTTCATATGGCTACACCTTC. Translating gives CASSLSSYGYTF.

The CDR3 sequence is CASSFPGQWVNEQFF. The CDR3 bases are TGTGCCAGCAGTTTCCCGGGACAGTGGGTCAATGAGCAGTTCTTC. The V call is TRBV27, the J call TRBJ2-1; 7 positions match TRBD1. V lost 3 bases to trimming and J lost 6 bases; unmatched junction nucleotides: 8. There are 15 residues in the CDR3. Looked up from germline, CDR1 is MNHEY and CDR2 is SMNVEV (reference sequence).

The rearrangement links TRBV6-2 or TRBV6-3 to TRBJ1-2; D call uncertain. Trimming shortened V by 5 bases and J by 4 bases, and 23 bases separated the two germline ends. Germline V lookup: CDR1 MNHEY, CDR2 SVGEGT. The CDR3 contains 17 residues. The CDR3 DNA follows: TGTGCCAGCAGTCGTACTATGGGGTCGGGCGGAATCTATGGCTACACCTTC. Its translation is CASSRTMGSGGIYGYTF.

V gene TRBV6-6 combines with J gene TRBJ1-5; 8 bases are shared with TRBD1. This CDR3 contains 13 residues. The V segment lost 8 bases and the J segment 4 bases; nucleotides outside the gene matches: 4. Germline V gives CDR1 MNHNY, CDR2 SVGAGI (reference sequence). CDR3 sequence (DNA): TGTGCCAGCCAGGGACAGGAGAATCAGCCCCAGCATTTT. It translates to CASQGQENQPQHF.

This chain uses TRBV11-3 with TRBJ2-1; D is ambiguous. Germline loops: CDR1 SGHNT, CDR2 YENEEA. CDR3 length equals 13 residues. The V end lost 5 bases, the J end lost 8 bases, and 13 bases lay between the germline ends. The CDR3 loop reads CASSREYQDEQFF. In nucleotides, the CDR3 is TGTGCCAGCAGCCGCGAGTATCAGGATGAGCAGTTCTTC. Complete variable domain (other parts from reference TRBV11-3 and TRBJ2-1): EAGVVQSPRYKIIEKKQPVAFWCNPISGHNTLYWYLQNLGQGPELLIRYENEEAVDDSQLPKDRFSAERLKGVDSTLKIQPAELGDSAVYLCASSREYQDEQFFGPGTRLTVL.

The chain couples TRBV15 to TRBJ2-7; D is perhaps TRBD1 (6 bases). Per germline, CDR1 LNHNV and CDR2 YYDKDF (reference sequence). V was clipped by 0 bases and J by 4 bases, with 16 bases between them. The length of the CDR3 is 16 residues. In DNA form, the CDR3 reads TGTGCCACCAGCAGAGATAACGAGGGGGTAAGGTACGAGCAGTACTTC. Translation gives CATSRDNEGVRYEQYF.

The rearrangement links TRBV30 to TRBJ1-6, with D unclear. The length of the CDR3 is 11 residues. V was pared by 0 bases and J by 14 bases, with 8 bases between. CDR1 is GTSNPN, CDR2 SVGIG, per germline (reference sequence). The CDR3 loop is CAWSVTQALHF. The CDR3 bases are TGTGCCTGGAGTGTAACCCAGGCCCTCCACTTT.

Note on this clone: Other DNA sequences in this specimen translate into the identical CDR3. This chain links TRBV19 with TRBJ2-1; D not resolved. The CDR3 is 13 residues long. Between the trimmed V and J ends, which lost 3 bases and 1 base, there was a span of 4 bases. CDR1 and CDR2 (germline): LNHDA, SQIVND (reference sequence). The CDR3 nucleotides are TGTGCCAGTAGTATCGGGTCCTACAATGAGCAGTTCTTC. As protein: CASSIGSYNEQFF.

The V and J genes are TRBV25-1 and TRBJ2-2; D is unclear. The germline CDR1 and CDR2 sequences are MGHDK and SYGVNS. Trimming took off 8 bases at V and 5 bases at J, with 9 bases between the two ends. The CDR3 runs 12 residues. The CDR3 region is CASGGRTGELFF. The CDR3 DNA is TGTGCCAGCGGCGGCCGTACCGGGGAGCTGTTTTTT.

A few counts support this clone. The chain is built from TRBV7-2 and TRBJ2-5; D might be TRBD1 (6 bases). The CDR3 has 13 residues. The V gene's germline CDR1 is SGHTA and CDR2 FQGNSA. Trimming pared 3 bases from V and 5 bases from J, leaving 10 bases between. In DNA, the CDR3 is TGTGCCAGCAGCTTGACAGGTGGGGAGACCCAGTACTTC. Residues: CASSLTGGETQYF. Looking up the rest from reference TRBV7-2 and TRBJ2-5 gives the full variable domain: GAGVSQSPSNKVTEKGKDVELRCDPISGHTALYWYRQSLGQGLEFLIYFQGNSAPDKSGLPSDRFSAERTGGSVSTLTIQRTQQEDSAVYLCASSLTGGETQYFGPGTRLLVL.

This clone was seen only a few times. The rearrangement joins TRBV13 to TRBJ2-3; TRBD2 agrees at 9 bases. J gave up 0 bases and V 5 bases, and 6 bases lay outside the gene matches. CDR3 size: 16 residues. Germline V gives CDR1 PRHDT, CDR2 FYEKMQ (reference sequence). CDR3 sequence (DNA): TGTGCCAGCAGCCCCTCTCTAGCGGGAAGCACAGATACGCAGTATTTT. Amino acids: CASSPSLAGSTDTQYF.

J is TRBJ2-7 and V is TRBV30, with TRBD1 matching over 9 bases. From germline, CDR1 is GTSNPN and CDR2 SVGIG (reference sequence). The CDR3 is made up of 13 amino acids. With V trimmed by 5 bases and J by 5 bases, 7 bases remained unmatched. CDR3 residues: CAWARTGEDEQYF. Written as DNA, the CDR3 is TGTGCCTGGGCGAGGACAGGGGAAGACGAGCAGTACTTC.

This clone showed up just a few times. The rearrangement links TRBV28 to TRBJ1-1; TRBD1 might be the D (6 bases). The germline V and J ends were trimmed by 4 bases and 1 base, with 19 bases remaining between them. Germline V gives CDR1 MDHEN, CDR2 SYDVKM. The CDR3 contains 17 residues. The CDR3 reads CASSSRRRTARNTEAFF. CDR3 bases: TGTGCCAGCAGTTCGAGACGAAGGACAGCTAGGAACACTGAAGCTTTCTTT.

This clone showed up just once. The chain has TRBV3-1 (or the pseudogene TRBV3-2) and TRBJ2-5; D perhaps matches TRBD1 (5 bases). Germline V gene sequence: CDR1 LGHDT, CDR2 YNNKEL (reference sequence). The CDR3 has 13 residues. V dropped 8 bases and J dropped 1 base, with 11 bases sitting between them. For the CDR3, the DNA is TGTGCCAGCCGTTCAGGGCCCCAAGAGACCCAGTACTTC. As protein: CASRSGPQETQYF.

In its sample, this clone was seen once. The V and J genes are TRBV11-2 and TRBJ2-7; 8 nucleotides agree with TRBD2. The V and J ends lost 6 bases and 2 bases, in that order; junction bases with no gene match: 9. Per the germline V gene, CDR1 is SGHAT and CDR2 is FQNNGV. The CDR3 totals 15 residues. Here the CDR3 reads CASRNRDGGAYEQYF. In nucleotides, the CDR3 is TGTGCCAGCAGGAACAGGGACGGGGGGGCCTACGAGCAGTACTTC.

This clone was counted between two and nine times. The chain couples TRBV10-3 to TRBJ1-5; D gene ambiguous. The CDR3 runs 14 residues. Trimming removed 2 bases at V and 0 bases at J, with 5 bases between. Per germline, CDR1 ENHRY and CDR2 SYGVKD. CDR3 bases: TGTGCCATCAGTGAGGCAGTTAGCAATCAGCCCCAGCATTTT. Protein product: CAISEAVSNQPQHF.

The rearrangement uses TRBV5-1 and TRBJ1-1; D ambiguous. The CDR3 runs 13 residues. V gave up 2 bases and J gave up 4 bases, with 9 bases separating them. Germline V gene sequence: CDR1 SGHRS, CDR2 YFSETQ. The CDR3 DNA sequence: TGCGCCAGCAGCTTAACAGTGGGCACTGAAGCTTTCTTT. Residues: CASSLTVGTEAFF. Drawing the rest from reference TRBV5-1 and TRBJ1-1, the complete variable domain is KAGVTQTPRYLIKTRGQQVTLSCSPISGHRSVSWYQQTPGQGLQFLFEYFSETQRNKGNFPGRFSGRQFSNSRSEMNVSTLELGDSALYLCASSLTVGTEAFFGQGTRLTVV.

This CDR3 reads CASSRSLGTGEEQYF. The CDR3, as DNA: TGTGCCAGCAGCCGCTCTTTGGGGACAGGGGAAGAGCAGTACTTC. The chain has TRBV7-9 and TRBJ2-7; 10 nucleotides match TRBD1. This CDR3 is built from 15 residues. The germline CDR1 and CDR2 sequences are SEHNR and FQNEAQ (reference sequence). J lost 7 bases, V lost 5 bases, and 11 bases had no gene match.

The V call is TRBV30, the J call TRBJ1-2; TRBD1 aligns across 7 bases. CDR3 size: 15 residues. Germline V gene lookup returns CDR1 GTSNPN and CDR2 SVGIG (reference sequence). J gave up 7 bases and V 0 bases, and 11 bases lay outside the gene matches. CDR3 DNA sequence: TGTGCCTGGAGTGTAATGGAGGGGGCGGTTACTGGCTACACCTTC. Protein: CAWSVMEGAVTGYTF.

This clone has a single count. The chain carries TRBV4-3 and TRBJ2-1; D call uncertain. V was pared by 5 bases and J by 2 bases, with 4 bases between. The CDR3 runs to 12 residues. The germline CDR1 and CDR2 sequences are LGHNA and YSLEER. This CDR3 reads CASSSTYNEQFF. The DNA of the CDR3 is TGCGCCAGCAGCTCCACCTACAATGAGCAGTTCTTC.

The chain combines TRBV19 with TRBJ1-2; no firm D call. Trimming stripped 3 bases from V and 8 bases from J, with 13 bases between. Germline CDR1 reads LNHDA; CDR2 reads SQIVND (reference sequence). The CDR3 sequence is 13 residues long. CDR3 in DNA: TGTGCCAGTAGTATGTTATCCCCCTTAGGCTACACCTTC. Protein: CASSMLSPLGYTF.

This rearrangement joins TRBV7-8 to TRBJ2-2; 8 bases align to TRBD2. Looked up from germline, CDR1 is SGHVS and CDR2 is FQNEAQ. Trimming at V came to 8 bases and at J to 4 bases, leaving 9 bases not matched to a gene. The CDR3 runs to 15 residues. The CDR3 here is CASSPSGGPTGELFF. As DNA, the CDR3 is TGTGCCAGCTCCCCGAGCGGGGGTCCCACCGGGGAGCTGTTTTTT.

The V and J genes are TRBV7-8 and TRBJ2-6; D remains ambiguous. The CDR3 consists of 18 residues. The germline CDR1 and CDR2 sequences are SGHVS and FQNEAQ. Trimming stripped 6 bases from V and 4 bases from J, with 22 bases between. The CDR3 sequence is CASRLEPPLASGANVLTF. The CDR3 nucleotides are TGTGCCAGCAGGCTCGAACCCCCTCTGGCCTCCGGGGCCAACGTCCTGACTTTC.

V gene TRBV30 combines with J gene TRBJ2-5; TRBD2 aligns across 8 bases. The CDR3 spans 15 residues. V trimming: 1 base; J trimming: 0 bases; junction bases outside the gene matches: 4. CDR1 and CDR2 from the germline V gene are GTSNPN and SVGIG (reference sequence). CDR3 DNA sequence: TGTGCCTGGAGTGAGGCGGGGGGCCACCAAGAGACCCAGTACTTC. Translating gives CAWSEAGGHQETQYF. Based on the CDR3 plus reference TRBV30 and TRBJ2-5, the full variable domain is SQTIHQWPATLVQPVGSPLSLECTVEGTSNPNLYWYRQAAGRGLQLLFYSVGIGQISSEVPQNLSASRPQDRQFILSSKKLLLSDSGFYLCAWSEAGGHQETQYFGPGTRLLVL.

The CDR3 DNA sequence: TGTGCCAGCAGCTTAGGTGGTGGGAGGGGACCCTACAATGAGCAGTTCTTC. Encoded protein: CASSLGGGRGPYNEQFF. The V and J genes are TRBV5-4 and TRBJ2-1, with TRBD2 matching 7 bases. V lost 2 bases to trimming and J lost 2 bases; unmatched junction nucleotides: 10. The length of the CDR3 is 17 residues. Germline values: CDR1 SGHNT, CDR2 YYREEE (reference sequence).